This T cell receptor (beta chain) derives from a study of blood T cell repertoires in COVID-19. About the research overall: Sample material is recorded as cDNA or gDNA derived from T cells, B-cell-depleted T cells, or PBMCs.

Sequenced by immunoSEQ multiplex PCR; TCRdb stores in-frame clones only, minus some. In the table there are approximately 440,000 clones, 87% of which are singletons. CDR3 size: 14 residues. With 5 bases clipped from V and 6 bases from J, the junction kept 8 bases outside the gene matches. Per germline, CDR1 MGHRA and CDR2 YSYEKL. Participants were aged roughly 18 to 89 years from 20 to 30 US areas. The TCR was taken from a woman under 30 who had recovered from COVID-19. V usage is TRBV4-1 and J usage is TRBJ1-1, with 8 bases that match TRBD1. Material for sequencing was PBMCs or T cells enriched from blood (not recorded which). CDR3: CASSARQGMAEAFF. In DNA form, the CDR3 reads TGCGCCAGCAGCGCCCGACAGGGGATGGCTGAAGCTTTCTTT.